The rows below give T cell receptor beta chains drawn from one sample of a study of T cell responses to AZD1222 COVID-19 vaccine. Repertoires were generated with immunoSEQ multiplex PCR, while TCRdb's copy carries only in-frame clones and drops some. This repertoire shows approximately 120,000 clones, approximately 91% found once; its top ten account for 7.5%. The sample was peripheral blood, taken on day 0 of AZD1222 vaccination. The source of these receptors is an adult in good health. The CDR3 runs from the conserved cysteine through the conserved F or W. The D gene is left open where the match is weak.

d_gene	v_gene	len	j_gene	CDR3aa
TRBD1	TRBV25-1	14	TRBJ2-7	CASSERDRVYEQYF
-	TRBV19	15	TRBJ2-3	CASSIGTRVSDTQYF
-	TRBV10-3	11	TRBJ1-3	CAITAGNTIYF
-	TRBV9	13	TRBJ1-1	CASSVTSGTEAFF
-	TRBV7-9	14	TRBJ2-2	CASSFSVGNGELFF
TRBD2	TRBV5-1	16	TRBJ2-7	CASSSTSGRAEDEQYF
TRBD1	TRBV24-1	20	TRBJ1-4	CATSDFAADRVAVANEKLFF
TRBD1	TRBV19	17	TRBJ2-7	CASSILGDATGGAEQYF
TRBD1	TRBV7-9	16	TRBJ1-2	CASSLGVGGGLYGYTF
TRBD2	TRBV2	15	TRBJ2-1	CASSDWSSGRNEQFF
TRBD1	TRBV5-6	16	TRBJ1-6	CASSWARGLGNSPLHF
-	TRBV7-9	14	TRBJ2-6	CASSFNQGANVLTF
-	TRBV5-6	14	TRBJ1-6	CASTSTVYNSPLHF
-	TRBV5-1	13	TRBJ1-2	CASSAQADYGYTF
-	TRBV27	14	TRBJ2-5	CASSSYRAKETQYF
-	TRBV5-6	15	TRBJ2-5	CASSLEVGGYETQYF
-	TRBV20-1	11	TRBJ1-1	CSARDVIEAFF
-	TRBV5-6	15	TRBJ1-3	CASSPRGGFGNTIYF
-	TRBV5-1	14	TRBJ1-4	CASSLFGTNEKLFF
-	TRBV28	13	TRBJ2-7	CASSSGDKYEQYF
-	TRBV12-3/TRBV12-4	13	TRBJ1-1	CASSFRGNTEAFF
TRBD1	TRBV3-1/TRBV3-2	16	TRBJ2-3	CASSQPGTANADTQYF
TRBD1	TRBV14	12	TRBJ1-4	CASNRGGEKLFF
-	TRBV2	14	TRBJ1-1	CASSADGDNTEAFF
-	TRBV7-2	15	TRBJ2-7	CASSLGTLITYEQYF
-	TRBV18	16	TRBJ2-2	CASSPRTAGITGELFF
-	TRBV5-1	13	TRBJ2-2	CASRYQGFGELFF
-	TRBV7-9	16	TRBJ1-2	CASSLGQGLANYGYTF
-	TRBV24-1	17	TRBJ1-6	CATSDAPREDINSPLHF
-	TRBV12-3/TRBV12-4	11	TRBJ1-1	CASSPSVGAFF
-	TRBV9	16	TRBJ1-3	CASSVVASAMGNTIYF
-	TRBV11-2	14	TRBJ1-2	CASSLRRTNYGYTF
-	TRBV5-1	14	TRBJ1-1	CASSLMGQNTEAFF
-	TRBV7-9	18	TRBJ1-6	CASSLGLPRTPNNSPLHF
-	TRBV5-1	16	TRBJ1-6	CASSLRSNREGSPLHF
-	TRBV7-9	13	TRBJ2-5	CASSLWGQETQYF
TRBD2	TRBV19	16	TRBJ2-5	CASSIGLAGGQETQYF
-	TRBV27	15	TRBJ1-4	CASSLSGRANEKLFF
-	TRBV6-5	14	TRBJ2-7	CASSNRVSSYEQYF
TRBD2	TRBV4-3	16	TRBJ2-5	CASSPSPTGGAETQYF
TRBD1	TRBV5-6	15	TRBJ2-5	CASSAGQGSQETQYF
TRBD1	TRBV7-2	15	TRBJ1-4	CASSLGGQGWEKLFF
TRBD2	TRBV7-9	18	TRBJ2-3	CASSLHPSGRAGTDTQYF